This TCR beta chain is drawn from a study of blood T cell repertoires in COVID-19 (TCRdb year 2020). The study in broad terms: The collaborator samples originated in the United States, Italy and Spain and spanned the acute and convalescent phases of COVID-19. The material from the prospective study consisted of cDNA or gDNA derived from T cells, B-cell-depleted T cells, or PBMCs. Subjects who had been exposed to COVID-19, were actively infected with it, or had recovered from it provided the deeply sampled blood TCRbeta repertoires that made up the dataset. The repertoires were made available in a free public database intended to serve as a resource for research on the immune response to SARS-CoV-2. Samples were obtained from the ongoing ImmuneRACE study (first 160 participants) and from some 1,200 subjects provided by 6 global collaborators. The sample metadata nearly always contained a de-identified subject ID, COVID-19 status, age in years and sex. Where available, HLA class I and class II types were obtained from metadata supplied by the sample provider rather than from assay-based typing.

In regard to this clone: Its antigen is not yet known. No base quality values were provided; no much bigger clone lies one nucleotide off.

V is shortened by 4 bases, J by 8 bases, and the region joining them spans 15 bases. The CDR3 measures 14 amino acids from cysteine to phenylalanine. The CDR3 DNA has 42 bases and is translated from base 1. CDR1 and CDR2, looked up from the germline V gene, are SGDLS and YYNGEE. Samples from volunteer blood donors who had recovered from COVID-19 were contributed by a second Seattle source. Whole blood was collected in K2EDTA tubes by collaborating institutions according to the institutions' own protocols. Collaborator samples were shipped for TCRbeta analysis as frozen whole blood, isolated PBMCs, or DNA extracted from either sample type. The immunoSEQ Assay, a bias-controlled multiplex PCR, was used to amplify TCRbeta CDR3 regions from genomic DNA. As for the authors' bioinformatics: The number of nucleated cells in each sample was estimated by amplification of reference gene primers within the assay. To quantify the absolute abundance of each unique TCRbeta CDR3 rearrangement, sequence reads were collapsed and filtered. For each sample, productive Simpson clonality was calculated by taking the square root of Simpson's diversity index across productive rearrangements. Held by TCRdb, this immuneACCESS table contains in-frame sequences only and omits some clones. Under half of the omission traces to an unresolved V gene where checked; the cause of the rest is unknown. V, J and clone size derive from that table, while D and trimming were established from the DNA sequence. Present in this sample are around 190,000 clones, about nine tenths of which were seen just once. The ten biggest clones cover about 1.9% of the sample.

Here is what the overall study found, with its caveats: The amount of clinical and demographic metadata varied by source and participant and was provided uncurated.

The sample consisted of peripheral blood. The sequence was obtained from a man between 18 and 35 years old who had recovered from COVID-19. Rearrangement joined TRBV9 to TRBJ1-4, with the D gene uncertain. The nucleotide sequence is given as TGTGCCAGCAGCCCCGTAGGTGGCGGGGAAAAACTGTTTTTT. This yields the protein CASSPVGGGEKLFF.